This T cell receptor (beta chain) was sequenced during a study of low-dose radiotherapy and immunotherapy resistance in tumors. To note about this clonotype: Because the CDR3's place on the DNA is in doubt, the DNA is left out and the CDR3 is given as listed by TCRdb.

Per the germline V gene, CDR1 is MNHEY and CDR2 is SMNVEV (reference sequence). The CDR3 adds up to 15 amino acids, both ends counted. TRAV and TRBV primers primed cDNA for both TCRalpha and TCRbeta. TCR amplification ran 20 PCR cycles using constant-region and V-primer adapter primers. mRNA, once isolated, was amplified by in vitro transcription. TCRdb called the reads again in MiXCR, with one record for every CDR3 protein. The sample carries approximately 91,000 distinct CDR3 sequences, 20% to 25% recorded once. Documented time point: after trial treatment. Treatment meaning: LDRT plus nivolumab, ipilimumab, low-dose cyclophosphamide and aspirin (RACIN trial).

Sequenced here: PBMCs, sampled after low-dose radiotherapy plus immunotherapy. This TCR came from a female donor with ovarian cancer. This chain links TRBV27 with TRBJ1-4; the table's TRBD1 call for D was not verified on the DNA. The CDR3 sequence is CASRATGLNEKLFFF.